A selection of T cell receptor beta chains follows, all from one sample in a study of response to subunit inactivated influenza vaccine. TCRdb called the RT-PCR reads again in MiXCR, with one record for every CDR3 protein. The sample consists of over 650,000 distinct CDR3 sequences, less than 20% of them appearing once. The specimen was PBMCs from blood, collected about 5 days after vaccination. All receptors derive from a man aged 50-59 years who received an inactivated influenza vaccine. The CDR3 runs from the conserved cysteine through the conserved F or W. The D gene is left open where the match is weak. Size is omitted from some rows. Given values are once, few, many or a class for expanded clones.

v_call	clone_size	d_call	j_call	cdr3_nt	cdr3_aa
TRBV6-5	few	NA	TRBJ2-1	TGTGCCAGCAGAGGCATGGAGGGTAAGCAGTTCTTC	CASRGMEGKQFF
TRBV20-1	many	TRBD1	TRBJ1-1	TGCAGTGCTAGAGGACCAGGGGGTCTCCGAAACACTGAAGCTTTCTTT	CSARGPGGLRNTEAFF
TRBV9	NA	NA	TRBJ2-7	TGTGCCAGCAGTCCTACAGGTTTCGGCGAGCAGTACTTC	CASSPTGFGEQYF
TRBV10-3	NA	TRBD1	TRBJ2-7	TGTGCCATCAGTATCCCAGGGGGCGACGAGCAGTACTTC	CAISIPGGDEQYF
TRBV20-1	few	NA	TRBJ2-1	TGCAGTGCTAGCCGGCTAGCGTTTGACAATGAGCAGTTCTTC	CSASRLAFDNEQFF
TRBV5-4	few	NA	TRBJ1-4	TGTGCCAGCAGCTTATACGAGGGGGAACTGTTTTTT	CASSLYEGELFF
TRBV27	NA	NA	TRBJ1-5	TGTGCCAGCAGTCCCACGAAGGGTAGCAATCAGCCCCAGCATTTT	CASSPTKGSNQPQHF
TRBV4-2	NA	NA	TRBJ2-7	TGTGCCAGCAGCCAAGAGGGGTGGCGGGGGCAGAGGTACGAGCAGTACTTC	CASSQEGWRGQRYEQYF
TRBV5-6	few	NA	TRBJ1-2	TGTGCCAGCAGCTTGGTACCGTATGGCTACACCTTC	CASSLVPYGYTF
TRBV5-5	few	TRBD1	TRBJ1-6	TGTGCCAGCAGCGTTCAGACAGGGGGAGGCTCACCCCTCCACTTT	CASSVQTGGGSPLHF
TRBV2	few	NA	TRBJ2-3	TGTGCCAGCAGCGCGTCTGGCACAGATACGCAGTATTTT	CASSASGTDTQYF
TRBV6-5	NA	NA	TRBJ2-2	TGTGCCAGCAGTTACCTTCAGGGAGAGAACACCGGGGAGCTGTTTTTT	CASSYLQGENTGELFF
TRBV6-2/TRBV6-3	NA	NA	TRBJ1-1	TGTGCCAGCAGTTACTCGGGGGTCCTGAACACTGAAGCTTTCTTT	CASSYSGVLNTEAFF
TRBV6-5	NA	NA	TRBJ1-1	TGTGCCAGCAGTTCCTCCGTCCGTTACCGGGTGAACACTGAAGCTTTCTTT	CASSSSVRYRVNTEAFF
TRBV4-3	few	TRBD2	TRBJ2-7	TGCGCCAGCAGCCAAGGGACTAGCGGGGAACCCTACGAGCAGTACTTC	CASSQGTSGEPYEQYF
TRBV4-3	few	TRBD1	TRBJ2-7	TGCGCCAGCAGCCAAAATACCGGGACAGGGGCCGTCGAGCAGTACTTC	CASSQNTGTGAVEQYF
TRBV4-1	NA	NA	TRBJ2-1	TGCGCCAGCAGCCACACCGGGACGGACTACAATGAGCAGTTCTTC	CASSHTGTDYNEQFF
TRBV30	NA	NA	TRBJ1-2	TGTGCCTGGAGTTTCGGCAGAGGGTTTAACTATGGCTACACCTTC	CAWSFGRGFNYGYTF
TRBV12-3/TRBV12-4	few	NA	TRBJ2-5	TGTGCCAGCAGTTTCGGTACGCCTCCGGAGACCCAGTACTTC	CASSFGTPPETQYF
TRBV24-1	many	TRBD2	TRBJ2-1	TGTGCCACCAGTGATTTTGGTCTAGCGGGAGCCAATGAGCAGTTCTTC	CATSDFGLAGANEQFF
TRBV10-3	few	NA	TRBJ1-1	TGTGCCATCAGCCTTGGGACGGCGAACACTGAAGCTTTCTTT	CAISLGTANTEAFF
TRBV7-6	few	NA	TRBJ2-7	TGTGCCAGCAGCTTAGAACCTACTACCCGCTACGAGCAGTACTTC	CASSLEPTTRYEQYF
TRBV6-1	few	TRBD1	TRBJ2-7	TGTGCCAGCAGCCCAACGACAGGACAGGGCTACGAGCAGTACTTC	CASSPTTGQGYEQYF
TRBV7-8	NA	TRBD2	TRBJ2-1	TGTGCCAGCAGCCCGGGACTAGCGGACCCCACGACCTTCTTC	CASSPGLADPTTFF
TRBV9	NA	TRBD1	TRBJ2-2	TGTGCCAGCAGCGTATCGAAGGGGGCGCCGACGACCGGGGAGCTGTTTTTT	CASSVSKGAPTTGELFF
TRBV27	NA	NA	TRBJ1-1	TGTGCCAGCAGTTTGACCCCGGGGTCGGCGACTGAAGCTTTCTTT	CASSLTPGSATEAFF
TRBV5-4	NA	TRBD2	TRBJ2-2	TGTGCCAGCACCGAGACTAGCGGCCGACTCACCGGGGAGCTGTTTTTT	CASTETSGRLTGELFF
TRBV12-3/TRBV12-4	NA	TRBD1	TRBJ1-6	TGTGCCAGCAGTAGTAGCAGGGGGAATTCACCCCTCCACTTT	CASSSSRGNSPLHF